This TCR beta chain is from a study of blood T cell repertoires in COVID-19. Trimming left V 8 bases short and J 6 bases short, with 20 bases between. CDR1 and CDR2 (germline): MNHEY, SVGAGI. This CDR3 has 15 residues. The study drew participants aged about 18 to 90 years from 20 to 30 US areas. Clones were read by immunoSEQ multiplex PCR, and TCRdb kept only the in-frame ones, dropping some. The sample holds approximately 170,000 clones; over 70% are singletons and the top ten take approximately 4%. The rearrangement uses TRBV6-5 and TRBJ2-1; D is possibly TRBD1 (6 bases). The TCR was taken from a woman in her fifties or sixties in a cohort exposed to, infected with or recovered from COVID-19 (not recorded which). The specimen was PBMCs or T cells enriched from blood (not recorded which). CDR3 DNA sequence: TGTGCCAGCGCCAGGGACACACAAGGGGGCAATGAGCAGTTCTTC. It codes for CASARDTQGGNEQFF.